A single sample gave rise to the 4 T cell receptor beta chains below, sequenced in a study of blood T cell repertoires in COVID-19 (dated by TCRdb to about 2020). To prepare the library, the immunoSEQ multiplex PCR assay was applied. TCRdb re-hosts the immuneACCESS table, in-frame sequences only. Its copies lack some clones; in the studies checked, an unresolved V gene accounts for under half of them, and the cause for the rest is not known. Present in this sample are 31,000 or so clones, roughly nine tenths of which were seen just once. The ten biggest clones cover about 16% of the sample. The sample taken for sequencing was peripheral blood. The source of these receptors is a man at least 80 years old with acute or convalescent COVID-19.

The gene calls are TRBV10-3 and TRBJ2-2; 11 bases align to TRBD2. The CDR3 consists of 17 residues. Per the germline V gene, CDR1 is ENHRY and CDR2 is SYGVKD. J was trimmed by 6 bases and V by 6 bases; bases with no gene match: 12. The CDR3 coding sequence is TGTGCCATCAGCGCCACTAGCGGGGGAACTGAGGCCGGGGAGCTGTTTTTT. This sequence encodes CAISATSGGTEAGELFF.

In DNA form, the CDR3 reads TGTGCCAGTAGTATGGAACAGTATAATTCACCCCTCCACTTT. Translating gives CASSMEQYNSPLHF. The rearrangement joins TRBV19 to TRBJ1-6; D uncertain. This CDR3 comprises 14 residues. V was clipped by 3 bases and J by 4 bases, with 7 bases between them. Germline-derived CDR1 and CDR2 are LNHDA and SQIVND (reference sequence). Based on the CDR3 plus reference TRBV19 and TRBJ1-6, the full variable domain is DGGITQSPKYLFRKEGQNVTLSCEQNLNHDAMYWYRQDPGQGLRLIYYSQIVNDFQKGDIAEGYSVSREKKESFPLTVTSAQKNPTAFYLCASSMEQYNSPLHFGNGTRLTVT.

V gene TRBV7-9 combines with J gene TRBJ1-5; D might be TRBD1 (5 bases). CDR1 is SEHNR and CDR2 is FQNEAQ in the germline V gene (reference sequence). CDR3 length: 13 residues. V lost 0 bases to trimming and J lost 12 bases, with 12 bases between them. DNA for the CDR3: TGTGCCAGCAGCTTAGCGAGTCAGGGCGTCCAGCATTTT. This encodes CASSLASQGVQHF.

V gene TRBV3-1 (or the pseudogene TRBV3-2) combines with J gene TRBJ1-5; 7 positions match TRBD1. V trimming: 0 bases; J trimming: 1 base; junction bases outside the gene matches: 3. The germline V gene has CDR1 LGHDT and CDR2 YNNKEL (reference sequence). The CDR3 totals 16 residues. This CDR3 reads CASSQETGSSNQPQHF. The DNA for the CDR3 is TGTGCCAGCAGCCAAGAGACAGGGAGCAGCAATCAGCCCCAGCATTTT.